This T cell receptor beta chain was captured in a study of metastatic and nonmetastatic thyroid tumors. In its sample, this clone ranks as medium-sized. TCRdb re-called clones from the PCR reads using MiXCR. The data hold 13,000 to 15,000 clones, with around 28% observed a single time. Patients underwent thyroid surgery, and none had received any treatment before it. J lost 6 bases, V lost 1 base, and 8 bases had no gene match. Germline values: CDR1 MNHEY, CDR2 SVGAGI. The length of the CDR3 is 17 residues. This clonotype originated in a male donor with papillary thyroid cancer or a benign thyroid nodule (not recorded which). Some clones in this sample may be carry-over from other donors' samples. Sequencing was performed on tumor tissue. The chain uses TRBV6-5 and TRBJ1-3; TRBD1 agrees at 11 bases. CDR3 protein: CASSYWGTGGTENTIYF. The CDR3 DNA is TGTGCCAGCAGTTACTGGGGGACAGGGGGAACTGAAAACACCATATATTTT.